Each of the 6 T cell receptor beta chains below was sequenced from the same sample in a study of T cells after yellow fever vaccination. TCRdb passed the 5' RACE reads through MiXCR, listing each CDR3 protein once. The sample records about 150,000 distinct CDR3 sequences, roughly 6.2% being singletons. Sequenced material: CD4+ T cells sorted from PBMCs, taken on the day of the first yellow fever vaccination. Every receptor here comes from a man aged 18 to 29 who received the YFV17D yellow fever vaccine.

V is TRBV24-1 and J is TRBJ2-3; 8 nucleotides line up with TRBD1. Looked up from germline, CDR1 is KGHDR and CDR2 is SFDVKD. With 4 bases clipped from V and 2 bases from J, the junction kept 7 bases outside the gene matches. The CDR3 has 16 residues. For the CDR3, the DNA is TGTGCCACCAGTGACCCAGGGGGCTCTTCCACAGATACGCAGTATTTT. Encoded protein: CATSDPGGSSTDTQYF.

This clonotype was observed at least ten times. This chain links TRBV29-1 with TRBJ2-5, with a possible D match to TRBD2 (5 bases). CDR1 is SQVTM and CDR2 is ANQGSEA in the germline V gene. CDR3 length equals 11 residues. With 6 bases removed from V and 5 bases from J, the gap between germline ends came to 10 bases. The CDR3 is CSVSRGETQYF. For the CDR3, the DNA is TGCAGCGTGTCCCGAGGGGAGACCCAGTACTTC.

This clonotype occurred a few times. The chain links TRBV5-4 to TRBJ2-7, with D possibly TRBD1 on 5 matching bases. Per germline, CDR1 SGHNT and CDR2 YYREEE (reference sequence). V lost 1 base to trimming and J lost 6 bases, with 14 bases between them. The CDR3 is 14 residues long. In DNA, the CDR3 is TGTGCCAGCAGCTTGTCAGGGTGGGGCCTCGAGCAGTACTTC. Translating gives CASSLSGWGLEQYF.

There are many counts of this clonotype. The J gene is TRBJ2-1, the V gene TRBV18; D is possibly TRBD2 (5 bases). The V gene's germline CDR1 is KGHSH and CDR2 LQKENI. The CDR3 consists of 12 residues. Trimming removed 3 bases from V and 14 bases from J, with 14 bases in between. CDR3 in amino acids: CASSPQGLGEFF. The CDR3 DNA is TGTGCCAGCTCACCGCAAGGCCTCGGGGAGTTCTTC.

The chain is built from TRBV20-1 and TRBJ1-2, with D possibly being TRBD1 (5 bases). Germline CDR1 is DFQATT and CDR2 is SNEGSKA (reference sequence). V lost 4 bases, J lost 7 bases, and 13 bases lay in between. CDR3 size: 12 residues. The CDR3 sequence is CSAINRRGGYTF. Written as DNA, the CDR3 is TGCAGTGCTATTAACCGGAGGGGTGGCTACACCTTC.

The J gene is TRBJ1-2, the V gene TRBV20-1; D perhaps matches TRBD1 (6 bases). The CDR3 has 14 residues. V shed 0 bases and J shed 8 bases, with 16 bases lying between them. The germline CDR1 and CDR2 sequences are DFQATT and SNEGSKA (reference sequence). The CDR3 protein is CSARDKGGGTGYTF. CDR3 coding DNA: TGCAGTGCTAGAGATAAGGGAGGGGGGACGGGCTACACCTTC.